This T cell receptor beta chain is from a study of blood T cell repertoires in COVID-19. On the study more broadly: Acute-phase and convalescent COVID-19 samples originated in the United States, Italy and Spain. PBMCs, B-cell-depleted T cells, or T cells provided the cDNA or gDNA that made up the material.

Original analysis: The authors estimated nucleated cell counts from reference gene primer amplification. Sequencing was performed with immunoSEQ multiplex PCR; in TCRdb, only in-frame clones are kept and a portion is missing. That table supplies the V and J calls and clone size; D and trimming were determined from the DNA. This sample has about 210,000 clones, with around 91% found just once. Looked up from germline, CDR1 is SGHAT and CDR2 is FQNNGV. This CDR3 region has 15 residues. V lost 7 bases, J lost 1 base, and 15 bases lay in between. The chain links TRBV11-2 to TRBJ2-3; weak D call: TRBD2 (7 bases). The source of this sequence is a middle-aged woman with acute or convalescent COVID-19. The sample comprised peripheral blood. The CDR3 region is CASIPWGGRTDTQYF. The CDR3 nucleotides read TGTGCCAGCATCCCCTGGGGGGGGCGCACAGATACGCAGTATTTT.